The entry below gives a single T cell receptor beta chain sequence along with its context. Its antigen remains unknown. MiXCR, run by TCRdb on the 5' RACE reads, gives a single entry per CDR3 protein. The table shows over 350,000 distinct CDR3 sequences, with roughly a quarter occurring only once. This entry belongs to a study of T-cell memory formation after mild COVID-19. Study findings and constraints: Cross-reactive memory appears to have joined, as suggested by some responding clones showing up in pre-infection memory.

The material sequenced was PBMCs or a T cell subset sorted from them (not recorded which). This TCR was recovered from an adult woman who had mild COVID-19 (a few samples of this study predate the infection). Cell type and time point are not known.

The CDR3 reads CATSYRGANQPQHF. The CDR3 bases are TGTGCCACCAGTTACCGAGGCGCCAATCAGCCCCAGCATTTT. V is TRBV24-1 and J is TRBJ1-5, with D hard to call. This CDR3 comprises 14 residues. Germline V gives CDR1 KGHDR, CDR2 SFDVKD. Trimming shortened V by 6 bases and J by 3 bases, and 11 bases separated the two germline ends.